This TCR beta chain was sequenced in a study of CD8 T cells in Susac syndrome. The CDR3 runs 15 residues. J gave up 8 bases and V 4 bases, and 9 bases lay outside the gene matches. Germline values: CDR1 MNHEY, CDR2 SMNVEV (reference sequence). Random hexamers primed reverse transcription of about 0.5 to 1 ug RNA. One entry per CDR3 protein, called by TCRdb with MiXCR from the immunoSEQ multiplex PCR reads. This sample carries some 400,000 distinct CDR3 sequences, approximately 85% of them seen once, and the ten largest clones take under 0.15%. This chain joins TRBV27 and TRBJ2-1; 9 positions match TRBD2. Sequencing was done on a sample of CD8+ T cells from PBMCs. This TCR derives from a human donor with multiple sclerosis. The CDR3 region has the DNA TGTGCCAGCAGTTACCTCCCAGCGGGAGGAGATGAGCAGTTCTTC. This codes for CASSYLPAGGDEQFF.